Sequencing of this T cell receptor beta chain was carried out in a study of cytomegalovirus exposure and HLA in healthy donors. Whole-study findings and limits: It was reported that TCR beta sequences correctly inferred the HLA-A and HLA-B alleles for most subjects.

The PCR used 60 Vbeta and 13 Jbeta primers. Profiling relied on immunoSEQ multiplex PCR, and the TCRdb table lists in-frame clones only, not all of them. Of 150,000 to 200,000 clones in the sample, about 81% are singletons; the top ten hold 2.1%. Healthy bone marrow donors made up the donor group. Likely unrecorded immune exposures existed in these nominally healthy donors. A note on this clone: Antigen specificity is unknown.

Germline-derived CDR1 and CDR2 are SEHNR and FQNEAQ (reference sequence). The CDR3 length is 17 residues. V was pared by 5 bases and J by 2 bases, with 10 bases of the junction left unmatched. The sequence derives from a woman under 30 in good health and CMV-seropositive. The rearrangement joins TRBV7-9 to TRBJ1-2; 11 bases agree with TRBD1. Source material: PBMCs. CDR3 amino acids: CASSLLGQGALNYGYTF. The CDR3 region has the DNA TGTGCCAGCAGCCTCCTAGGACAGGGGGCTCTGAACTATGGCTACACCTTC.